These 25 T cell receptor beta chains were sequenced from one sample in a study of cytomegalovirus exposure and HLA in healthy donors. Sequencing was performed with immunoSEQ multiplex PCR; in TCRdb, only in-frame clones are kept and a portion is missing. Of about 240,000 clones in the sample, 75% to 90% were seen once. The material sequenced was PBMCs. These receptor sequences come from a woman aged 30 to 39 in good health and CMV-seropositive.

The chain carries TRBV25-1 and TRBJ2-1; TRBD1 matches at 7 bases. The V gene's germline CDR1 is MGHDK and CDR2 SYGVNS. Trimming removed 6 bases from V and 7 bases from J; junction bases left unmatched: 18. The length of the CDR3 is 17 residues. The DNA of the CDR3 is TGTGCCAGCAGCCCTGCCCCCGGGACAGATAGGACGAATGAGCAGTTCTTC. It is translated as CASSPAPGTDRTNEQFF.

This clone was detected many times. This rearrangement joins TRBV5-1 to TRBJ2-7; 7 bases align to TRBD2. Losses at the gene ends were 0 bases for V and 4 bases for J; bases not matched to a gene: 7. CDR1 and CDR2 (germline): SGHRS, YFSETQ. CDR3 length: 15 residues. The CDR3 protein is CASSLAGGKLYEQYF. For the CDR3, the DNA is TGCGCCAGCAGCTTGGCCGGGGGGAAGTTGTACGAGCAGTACTTC.

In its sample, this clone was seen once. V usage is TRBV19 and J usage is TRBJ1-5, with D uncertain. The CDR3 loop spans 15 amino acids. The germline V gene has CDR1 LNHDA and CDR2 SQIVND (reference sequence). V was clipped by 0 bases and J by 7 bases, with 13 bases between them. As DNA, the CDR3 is TGTGCCAGTAGTATAGAACAGACCCGTGGGCAGCCCCAGCATTTT. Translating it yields CASSIEQTRGQPQHF.

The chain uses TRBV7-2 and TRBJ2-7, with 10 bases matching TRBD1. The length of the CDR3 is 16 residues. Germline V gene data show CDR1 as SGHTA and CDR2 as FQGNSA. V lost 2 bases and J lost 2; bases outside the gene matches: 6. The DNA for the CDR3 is TGTGCCAGCAGCTTATCTGGGGACAGGGGCGCCTACGAGCAGTACTTC. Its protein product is CASSLSGDRGAYEQYF. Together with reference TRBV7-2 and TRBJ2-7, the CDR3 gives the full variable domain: GAGVSQSPSNKVTEKGKDVELRCDPISGHTALYWYRQSLGQGLEFLIYFQGNSAPDKSGLPSDRFSAERTGGSVSTLTIQRTQQEDSAVYLCASSLSGDRGAYEQYFGPGTRLTVT.

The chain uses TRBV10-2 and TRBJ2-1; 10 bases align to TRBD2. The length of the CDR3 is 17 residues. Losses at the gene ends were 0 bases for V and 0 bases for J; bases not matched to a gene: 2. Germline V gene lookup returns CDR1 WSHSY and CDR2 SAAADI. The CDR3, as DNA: TGCGCCAGCAGTGAGTCGTCTAGCGGGAGCTCCTACAATGAGCAGTTCTTC. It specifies CASSESSSGSSYNEQFF.

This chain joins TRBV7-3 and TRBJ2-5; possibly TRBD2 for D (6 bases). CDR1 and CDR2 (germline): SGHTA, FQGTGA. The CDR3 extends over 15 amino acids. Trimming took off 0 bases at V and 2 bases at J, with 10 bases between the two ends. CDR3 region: CASSLTRREQETQYF. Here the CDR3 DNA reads TGTGCCAGCAGCTTAACGAGGCGGGAACAAGAGACCCAGTACTTC.

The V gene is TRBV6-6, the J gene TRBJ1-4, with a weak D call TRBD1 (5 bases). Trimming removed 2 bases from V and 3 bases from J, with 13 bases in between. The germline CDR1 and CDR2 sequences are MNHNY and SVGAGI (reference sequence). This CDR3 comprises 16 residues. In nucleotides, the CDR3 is TGTGCCAGCAGTTACGGGCAGGGCCCCTCTAATGAAAAACTGTTTTTT. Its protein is CASSYGQGPSNEKLFF.

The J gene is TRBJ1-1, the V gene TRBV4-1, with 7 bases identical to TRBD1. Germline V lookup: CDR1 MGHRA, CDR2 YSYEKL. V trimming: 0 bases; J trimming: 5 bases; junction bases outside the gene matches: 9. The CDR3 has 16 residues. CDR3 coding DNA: TGCGCCAGCAGCCAAGATCCCCAGGGGGTTGGGACTGAAGCTTTCTTT. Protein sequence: CASSQDPQGVGTEAFF.

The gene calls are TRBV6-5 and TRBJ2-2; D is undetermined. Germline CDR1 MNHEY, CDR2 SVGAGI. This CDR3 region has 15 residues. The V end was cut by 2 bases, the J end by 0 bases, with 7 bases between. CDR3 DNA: TGTGCCAGCAGTTACAGTAGTTCGAACACCGGGGAGCTGTTTTTT. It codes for CASSYSSSNTGELFF.

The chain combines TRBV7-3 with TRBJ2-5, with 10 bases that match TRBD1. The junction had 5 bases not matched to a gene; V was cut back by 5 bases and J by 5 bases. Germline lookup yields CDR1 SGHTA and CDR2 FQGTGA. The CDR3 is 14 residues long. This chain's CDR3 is CASSVTDRGETQYF. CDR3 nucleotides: TGTGCCAGCAGCGTGACGGACAGGGGGGAGACCCAGTACTTC.

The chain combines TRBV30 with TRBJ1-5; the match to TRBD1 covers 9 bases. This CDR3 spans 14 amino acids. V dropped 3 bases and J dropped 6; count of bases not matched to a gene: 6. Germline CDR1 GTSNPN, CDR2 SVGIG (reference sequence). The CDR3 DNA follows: TGTGCCTGGAGAGGGACAGGGCCAGGTCAGCCCCAGCATTTT. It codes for CAWRGTGPGQPQHF.

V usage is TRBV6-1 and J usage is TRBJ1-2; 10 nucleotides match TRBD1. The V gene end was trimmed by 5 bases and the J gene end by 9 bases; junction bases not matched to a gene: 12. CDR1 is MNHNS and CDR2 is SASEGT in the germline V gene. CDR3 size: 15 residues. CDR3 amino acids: CASSQKGQGSRSYTF. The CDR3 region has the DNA TGTGCCAGCAGTCAAAAGGGACAGGGGAGTCGGAGCTACACCTTC.

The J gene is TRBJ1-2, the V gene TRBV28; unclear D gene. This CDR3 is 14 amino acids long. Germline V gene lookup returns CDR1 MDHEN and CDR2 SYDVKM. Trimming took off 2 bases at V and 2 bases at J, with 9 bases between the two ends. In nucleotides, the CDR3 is TGTGCCAGCAGTTTAGTAATTTCGAACTATGGCTACACCTTC. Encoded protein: CASSLVISNYGYTF.

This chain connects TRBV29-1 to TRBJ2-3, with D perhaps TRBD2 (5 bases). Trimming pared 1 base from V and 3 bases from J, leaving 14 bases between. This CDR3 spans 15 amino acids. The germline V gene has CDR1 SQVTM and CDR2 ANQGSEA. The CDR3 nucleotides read TGCAGCGTTGAAGGGTTAGCGACCGATACAGATACGCAGTATTTT. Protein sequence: CSVEGLATDTDTQYF.

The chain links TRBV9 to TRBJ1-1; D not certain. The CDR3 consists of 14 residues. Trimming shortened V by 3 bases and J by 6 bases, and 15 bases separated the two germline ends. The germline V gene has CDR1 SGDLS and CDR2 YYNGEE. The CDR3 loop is CASSAGGVPAEAFF. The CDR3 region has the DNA TGTGCCAGCAGCGCTGGCGGGGTGCCCGCTGAAGCTTTCTTT.

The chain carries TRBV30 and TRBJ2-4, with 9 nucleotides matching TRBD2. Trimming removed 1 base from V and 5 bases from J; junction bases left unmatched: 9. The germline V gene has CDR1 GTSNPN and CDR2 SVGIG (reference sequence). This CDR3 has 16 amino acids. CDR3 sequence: CAWSEGAGGLENIQYF. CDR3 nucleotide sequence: TGTGCCTGGAGTGAAGGAGCGGGAGGTTTGGAAAACATTCAGTACTTC.

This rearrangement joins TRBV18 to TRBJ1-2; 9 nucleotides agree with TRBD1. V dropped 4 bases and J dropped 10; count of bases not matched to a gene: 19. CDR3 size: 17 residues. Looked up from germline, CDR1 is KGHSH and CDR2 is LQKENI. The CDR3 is CASSLYGTGSALLSYTF. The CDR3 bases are TGTGCCAGCTCACTGTACGGGACAGGGTCCGCTTTACTCTCCTACACCTTC. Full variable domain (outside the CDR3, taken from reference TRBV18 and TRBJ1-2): NAGVMQNPRHLVRRRGQEARLRCSPMKGHSHVYWYRQLPEEGLKFMVYLQKENIIDESGMPKERFSAEFPKEGPSILRIQQVVRGDSAAYFCASSLYGTGSALLSYTFGSGTRLTVV.

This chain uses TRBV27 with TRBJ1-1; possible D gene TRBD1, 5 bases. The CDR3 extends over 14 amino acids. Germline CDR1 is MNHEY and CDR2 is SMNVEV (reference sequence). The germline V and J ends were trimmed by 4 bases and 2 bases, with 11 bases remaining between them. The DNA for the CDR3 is TGTGCCAGCAGTTCAACAGGACCAAACACTGAAGCTTTCTTT. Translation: CASSSTGPNTEAFF.

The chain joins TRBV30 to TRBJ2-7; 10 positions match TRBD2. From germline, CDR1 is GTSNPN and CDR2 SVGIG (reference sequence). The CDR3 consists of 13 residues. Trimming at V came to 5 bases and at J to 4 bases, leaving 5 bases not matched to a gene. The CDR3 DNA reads TGTGCCTGGCGCGGGACTAGCGTTTACGAGCAGTACTTC. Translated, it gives CAWRGTSVYEQYF.

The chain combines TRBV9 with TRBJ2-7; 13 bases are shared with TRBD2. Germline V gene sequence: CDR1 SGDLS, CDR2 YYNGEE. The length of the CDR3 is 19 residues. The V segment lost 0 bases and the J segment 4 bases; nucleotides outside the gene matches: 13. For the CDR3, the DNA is TGTGCCAGCAGCGTAGGTACTAGCGGGAGGGCCTATATATCTTACGAGCAGTACTTC. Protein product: CASSVGTSGRAYISYEQYF.

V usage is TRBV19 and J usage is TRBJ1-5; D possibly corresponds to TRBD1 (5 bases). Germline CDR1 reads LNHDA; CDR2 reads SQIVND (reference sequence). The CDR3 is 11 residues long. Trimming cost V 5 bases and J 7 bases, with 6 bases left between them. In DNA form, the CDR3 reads TGTGCCAGTAGTGGGGGGCAGCCCCAGCATTTT. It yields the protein CASSGGQPQHF. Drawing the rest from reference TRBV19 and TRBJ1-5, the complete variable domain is DGGITQSPKYLFRKEGQNVTLSCEQNLNHDAMYWYRQDPGQGLRLIYYSQIVNDFQKGDIAEGYSVSREKKESFPLTVTSAQKNPTAFYLCASSGGQPQHFGDGTRLSIL.

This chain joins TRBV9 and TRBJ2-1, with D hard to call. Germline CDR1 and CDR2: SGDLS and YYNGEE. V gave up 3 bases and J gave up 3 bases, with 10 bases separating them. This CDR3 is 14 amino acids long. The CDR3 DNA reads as TGTGCCAGCAGCGCCCGTAGTCTCTACAATGAGCAGTTCTTC. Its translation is CASSARSLYNEQFF.

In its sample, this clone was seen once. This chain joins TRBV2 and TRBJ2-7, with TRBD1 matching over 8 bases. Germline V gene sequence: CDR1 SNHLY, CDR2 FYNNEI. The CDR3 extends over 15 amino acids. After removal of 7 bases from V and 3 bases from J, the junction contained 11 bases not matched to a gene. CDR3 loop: CASTRPDRAGYEQYF. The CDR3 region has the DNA TGTGCCAGCACCCGACCGGACAGGGCGGGCTACGAGCAGTACTTC.

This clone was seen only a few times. CDR3 sequence reads: CASSGRVSGNTIYF. In nucleotides, the CDR3 is TGTGCCAGCAGCGGGAGGGTCTCTGGAAACACCATATATTTT. The chain has TRBV9 and TRBJ1-3; D gene uncertain. Trimming left V 3 bases short and J 0 bases short, with 7 bases between. Germline V gene data show CDR1 as SGDLS and CDR2 as YYNGEE. This CDR3 is 14 amino acids long.

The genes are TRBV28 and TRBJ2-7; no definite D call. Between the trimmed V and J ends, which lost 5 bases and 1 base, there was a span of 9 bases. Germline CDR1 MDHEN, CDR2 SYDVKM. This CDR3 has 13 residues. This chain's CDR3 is CASSPTRSYEQYF. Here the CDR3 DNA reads TGTGCCAGCAGTCCCACCAGGTCCTACGAGCAGTACTTC.